Listed here is a single T cell receptor beta chain. The record originates from a study of regulatory T cells in long-lasting Graves disease. The authors built TCR beta libraries using iRepertoire HTBI primers and Arm-PCR of CDR3 regions. TCRdb analysed the multiplex PCR reads with MiXCR anew, one entry per CDR3 protein. The sample yields 400,000 to 500,000 distinct CDR3 sequences, 15% seen once. Germline values: CDR1 MNHNS, CDR2 SASEGT. The V and J ends lost 8 bases and 5 bases respectively, with 15 bases between them. The CDR3 length is 13 residues. Time point indicated: newly diagnosed GD, antithyroid drugs for less than 3 months. With RNA extracted from PBMCs as input, the TCR library was made. An approximately 9-milliliter sample of peripheral blood was drawn into EDTA tubes. These data also formed part of another study, on T cells in Graves' hyperthyroidism and ophthalmopathy.

The V call is TRBV6-1, the J call TRBJ2-5; a possible D gene is TRBD2 (6 bases). The sequences come from peripheral blood mononuclear cells (PBMCs), collected at new diagnosis, from a patient treated with antithyroid drugs. This sequence originates from a woman aged 40 to 50 with Graves disease. CDR3 sequence reads: CASCGLARETQYF. The CDR3, as DNA: TGTGCCAGCTGCGGGCTAGCGCGGGAGACCCAGTACTTC.